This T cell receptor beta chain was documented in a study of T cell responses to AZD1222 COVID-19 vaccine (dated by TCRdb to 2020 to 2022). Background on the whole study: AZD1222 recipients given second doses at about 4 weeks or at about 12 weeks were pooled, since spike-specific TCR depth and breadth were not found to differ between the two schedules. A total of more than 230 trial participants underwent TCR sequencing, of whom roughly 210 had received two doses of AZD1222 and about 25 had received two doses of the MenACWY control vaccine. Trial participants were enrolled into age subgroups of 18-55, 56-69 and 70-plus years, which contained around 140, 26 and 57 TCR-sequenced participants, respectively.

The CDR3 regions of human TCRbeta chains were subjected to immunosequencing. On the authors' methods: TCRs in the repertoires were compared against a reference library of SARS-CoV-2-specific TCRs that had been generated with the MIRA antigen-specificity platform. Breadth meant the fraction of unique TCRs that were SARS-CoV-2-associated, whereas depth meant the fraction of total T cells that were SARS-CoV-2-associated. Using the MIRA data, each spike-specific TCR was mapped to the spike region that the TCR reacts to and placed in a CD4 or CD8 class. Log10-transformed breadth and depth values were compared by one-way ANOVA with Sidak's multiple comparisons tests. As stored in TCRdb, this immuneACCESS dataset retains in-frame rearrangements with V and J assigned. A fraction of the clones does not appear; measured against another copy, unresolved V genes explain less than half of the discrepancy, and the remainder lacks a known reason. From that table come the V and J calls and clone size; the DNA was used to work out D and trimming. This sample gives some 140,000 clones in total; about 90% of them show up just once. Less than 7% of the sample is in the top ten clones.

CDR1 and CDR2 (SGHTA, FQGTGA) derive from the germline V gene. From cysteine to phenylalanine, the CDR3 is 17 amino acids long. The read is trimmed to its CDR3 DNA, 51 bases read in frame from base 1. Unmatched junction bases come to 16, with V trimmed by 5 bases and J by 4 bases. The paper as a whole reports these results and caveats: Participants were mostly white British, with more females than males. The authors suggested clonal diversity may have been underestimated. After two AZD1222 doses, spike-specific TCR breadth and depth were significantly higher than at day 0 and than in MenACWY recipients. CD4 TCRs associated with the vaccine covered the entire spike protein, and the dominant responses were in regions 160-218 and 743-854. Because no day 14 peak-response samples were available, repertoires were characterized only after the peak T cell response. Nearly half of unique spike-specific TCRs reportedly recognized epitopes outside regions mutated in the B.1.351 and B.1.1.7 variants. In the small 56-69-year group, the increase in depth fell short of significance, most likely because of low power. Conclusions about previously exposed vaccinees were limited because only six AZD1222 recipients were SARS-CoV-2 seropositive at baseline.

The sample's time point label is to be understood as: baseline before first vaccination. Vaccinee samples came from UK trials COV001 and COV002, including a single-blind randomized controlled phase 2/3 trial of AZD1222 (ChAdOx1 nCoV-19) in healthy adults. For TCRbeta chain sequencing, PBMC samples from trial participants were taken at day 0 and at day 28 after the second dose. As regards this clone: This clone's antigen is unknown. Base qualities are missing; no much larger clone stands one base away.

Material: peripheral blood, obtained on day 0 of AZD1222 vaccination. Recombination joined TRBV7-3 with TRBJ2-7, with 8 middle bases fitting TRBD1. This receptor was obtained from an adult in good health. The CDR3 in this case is CASSPNGQGAEGYEQYF. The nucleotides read TGTGCCAGCAGCCCAAACGGACAGGGAGCGGAGGGGTACGAGCAGTACTTC.